This entry features one T cell receptor beta chain sequence. The data belong to a study of blood T cell repertoires in COVID-19. Clones were sequenced by immunoSEQ multiplex PCR, and TCRdb holds only the in-frame ones, with some missing. The table has 250,000 to 350,000 clones, 92% seen once. CDR1 and CDR2 (germline): KGHSH, LQKENI. Trimming cost V 3 bases and J 4 bases, with 21 bases left between them. This CDR3 comprises 18 residues. The receptor comes from a woman in her twenties or thirties who had recovered from COVID-19. This chain links TRBV18 with TRBJ2-2; D gene unclear. The sample consisted of PBMCs or T cells enriched from blood (not recorded which). The CDR3 loop is CASSPIFEAQMGTGELFF. CDR3 nucleotides: TGTGCCAGCTCACCTATTTTTGAAGCGCAAATGGGCACCGGGGAGCTGTTTTTT. Full variable domain (rest looked up from reference TRBV18 and TRBJ2-2): NAGVMQNPRHLVRRRGQEARLRCSPMKGHSHVYWYRQLPEEGLKFMVYLQKENIIDESGMPKERFSAEFPKEGPSILRIQQVVRGDSAAYFCASSPIFEAQMGTGELFFGEGSRLTVL.